Below, 7 T cell receptor beta chains from the same sample are listed, as sequenced in a study of vaccination and CD4 T cells after COVID-19. Their recognized antigens are unknown. Treatment described: approximately nine-day PBMC culture with coronavirus spike peptide pools or control peptides (ViraFEST assay). The Oncomine TCR Beta short-read assay sequenced DNA from cultured CD4+ T cells. TCRdb reanalysed the PCR reads using MiXCR and keeps one entry per CDR3 protein. There are 15,000 to 20,000 distinct CDR3 sequences in the sample; 58% occur only once, and 6.5% to 8% lies in the top ten. The source was CD4+ T cells from blood, cultured in vitro, collected before SARS-CoV-2 vaccination. These receptor sequences come from a human donor who had recovered from COVID-19.

The chain uses TRBV6-5 and TRBJ1-5, with D possibly TRBD1 on 5 matching bases. In germline, CDR1 is MNHEY, CDR2 SVGAGI. The germline V and J ends were trimmed by 2 bases and 4 bases, with 9 bases remaining between them. This CDR3 is built from 14 residues. CDR3 coding DNA: TGTGCCAGCAGTTACATGACAGTGAATCAGCCCCAGCATTTT. This translates into CASSYMTVNQPQHF.

The chain combines TRBV12-3 or TRBV12-4 with TRBJ1-2, with TRBD1 identical over 8 bases. The CDR3 has 14 residues. The ends lost 7 bases at V and 7 bases at J; junction bases unmatched: 11. The CDR3 sequence is CASKAGGSRFGYTF. CDR3 sequence (DNA): TGTGCCAGCAAAGCAGGGGGCTCAAGGTTTGGCTACACCTTC.

In this sample, this clonotype turned up a few times. The CDR3 is CSAAFAANTQYF. CDR3 bases: TGCAGCGCCGCATTCGCGGCAAATACGCAGTATTTT. This rearrangement joins TRBV29-1 to TRBJ2-3; D not resolved. Trimming cost V 7 bases and J 7 bases, with 15 bases left between them. CDR3 size: 12 residues. In germline, CDR1 is SQVTM, CDR2 ANQGSEA.

The chain uses TRBV6-2 or TRBV6-3 and TRBJ2-7; D is undetermined. The CDR3 has 14 amino acids. The germline V and J ends were trimmed by 2 bases and 0 bases, with 8 bases remaining between them. CDR1 and CDR2 (germline): MNHEY, SVGEGT. This CDR3 reads CASSYRATSYEQYF. CDR3 coding DNA: TGTGCCAGCAGTTACCGTGCCACCTCCTACGAGCAGTACTTC.

The chain links TRBV19 to TRBJ2-6, with 11 nucleotides matching TRBD1. The germline V gene has CDR1 LNHDA and CDR2 SQIVND (reference sequence). The CDR3 loop spans 18 amino acids. V was pared by 9 bases and J by 0 bases, with 10 bases of the junction left unmatched. This CDR3 reads CASRDRGTDSSGANVLTF. In nucleotides, the CDR3 is TGTGCCAGCCGGGACAGGGGGACCGACAGCTCTGGGGCCAACGTCCTGACTTTC.

This chain connects TRBV5-1 to TRBJ1-1, with D possibly being TRBD1 (6 bases). Trimming cost V 4 bases and J 7 bases, with 17 bases left between them. CDR1 is SGHRS and CDR2 is YFSETQ in the germline V gene. This CDR3 is built from 14 residues. The CDR3 spells CASSREDSLREAFF. For the CDR3, the DNA is TGCGCCAGCAGCCGGGAGGACAGTCTTCGTGAAGCTTTCTTT.

This clonotype was seen a few times. V and J are TRBV7-3 and TRBJ2-1; the D gene is possibly TRBD2 (6 bases). Germline V gene sequence: CDR1 SGHTA, CDR2 FQGTGA. CDR3 length: 15 amino acids. V lost 3 bases, J lost 2 bases, and 11 bases lay in between. CDR3 protein: CASSLAGIPYNEQFF. The CDR3 nucleotides read TGTGCCAGCAGCTTGGCGGGAATCCCCTACAATGAGCAGTTCTTC.